The 11 T cell receptor beta chains listed next were all sequenced from one sample in a study of monozygotic twins with inflammatory bowel disease. After re-calling the 5' RACE reads, TCRdb lists one entry per CDR3 protein, DNA absent. The sample totals over 110,000 distinct CDR3 sequences. Sample: blood. The receptors derive from a human donor with ulcerative colitis or Crohn's disease, or a healthy co-twin of an affected twin (not recorded which).

The V gene is TRBV20-1, the J gene TRBJ2-7. Germline V gene sequence: CDR1 DFQATT, CDR2 SNEGSKA (reference sequence). This CDR3 spans 13 amino acids. CDR3: CSARGQDSYEQYF.

This chain joins TRBV7-2 and TRBJ2-1; TCRdb gives TRBD1 as the D gene, but with no DNA this cannot be confirmed. CDR3 length equals 15 residues. CDR1 is SGHTA, CDR2 FQGNSA, per germline. CDR3: CASSLRGDRYNEQFF.

The chain uses TRBV24-1 and TRBJ2-6; checking the TCRdb D call of TRBD2 is not possible without DNA. The CDR3 is 15 residues long. The germline gives CDR1 KGHDR, CDR2 SFDVKD. CDR3 loop: CATSDQRAGANVLTF.

The J gene is TRBJ2-3, the V gene TRBV18; TCRdb indicates TRBD1, and absent DNA this call remains unverified. Germline loops: CDR1 KGHSH, CDR2 LQKENI. The length of the CDR3 is 15 residues. CDR3: CASSPMSGETDTQYF.

The rearrangement links TRBV12-3 or TRBV12-4 to TRBJ1-1. This CDR3 comprises 12 residues. CDR3 sequence: CASSFTMLEAFF.

This rearrangement joins TRBV10-3 to TRBJ2-5; there is no DNA to check the TCRdb D call of TRBD2. CDR1 and CDR2 from the germline V gene are ENHRY and SYGVKD. The CDR3 sequence is 13 residues long. The chain's CDR3 is CAISDGTSGLQYF.

The CDR3 is CSARGAVGTDTQYF. The chain joins TRBV20-1 to TRBJ2-3; the D gene TCRdb calls, TRBD1, cannot be checked with no DNA. Germline V gene sequence: CDR1 DFQATT, CDR2 SNEGSKA (reference sequence). The CDR3 runs to 14 residues.

The chain employs TRBV6-2 or TRBV6-3 and TRBJ2-7; TCRdb's assignment of TRBD2 cannot be checked, as there is no DNA. This CDR3 has 19 amino acids. Germline CDR1 MNHEY, CDR2 SVGEGT. CDR3 loop: CASSNPGTSGGVGTYEQYF.

The CDR3 sequence: CASSFPPGQGRIEQFF. The rearrangement uses TRBV5-5 and TRBJ2-1; TCRdb's assignment of TRBD1 cannot be checked, as there is no DNA. CDR1 is SGHKS, CDR2 YYEKEE, per germline (reference sequence). CDR3 length equals 16 residues.

The chain links TRBV7-2 to TRBJ1-1; TCRdb's D gene call, TRBD1, goes unchecked for lack of DNA. This CDR3 has 16 amino acids. Germline-derived CDR1 and CDR2 are SGHTA and FQGNSA. The chain's CDR3 is CASSLAGTGLGTEAFF.

The chain carries TRBV14 and TRBJ1-6. The CDR3 runs 17 residues. CDR1 is SGHDN and CDR2 is FVKESK in the germline V gene. The CDR3 sequence is CASSQDIGGSYNSPLHF.